Following are 10 T cell receptor beta chains from one sample sequenced in a study of post-analysis software for immune sequencing data. Broader study findings: Controls showed lower frequencies than patients for roughly five TRBV segments, and TRBV5-6, TRBV5-1 and TRBV20-1 were among these.

These receptors lack a known antigen. Unique molecular identifiers featured in each of the TCR beta cDNA libraries. TCRdb redid the calling of the PCR reads with MiXCR, one entry per CDR3 protein. The sample has about 820,000 distinct CDR3 sequences, about 57% seen once; the top ten hold over 4%. Sequencing input: blood. These receptors were taken from a girl aged 5-17 years with multiple sclerosis.

This chain connects TRBV28 to TRBJ2-1; D possibly uses TRBD1 or TRBD2 (5 bases each). The germline V and J ends were trimmed by 6 bases and 8 bases, with 20 bases remaining between them. The CDR3 is made up of 15 amino acids. CDR1 and CDR2 from the germline V gene are MDHEN and SYDVKM. This CDR3 reads CASSFKTGTGDEQFF. CDR3 nucleotide sequence: TGTGCCAGCAGCTTCAAGACCGGGACCGGGGATGAGCAGTTCTTC.

Only a few counts were recorded for this clonotype. The chain links TRBV20-1 to TRBJ2-3, with D perhaps assigned TRBD1 or TRBD2 (5 bases each). The CDR3 runs to 14 residues. V shed 4 bases and J shed 5 bases, with 16 bases lying between them. Germline loops: CDR1 DFQATT, CDR2 SNEGSKA (reference sequence). Here the CDR3 DNA reads TGCAGTGCTATCCGGGACCCGCGGATAGATACGCAGTATTTT. Amino acids: CSAIRDPRIDTQYF.

As concerns this clonotype: One end of the junction does not line up with germline, which may come from a read error. This chain links TRBV25-1 with TRBJ1-1, with no clear D. CDR1 and CDR2 (germline): MGHDK, SYGVNS. This CDR3 is built from 11 residues. As DNA, the CDR3 is TGTACCAGCAGTGAGGGTCAGGCGGCTTTCTTT. Translation gives CTSSEGQAAFF.

Remarks on this clonotype: One junction end does not reproduce the germline sequence, and a read error may be involved. The chain is built from TRBV11-2 and TRBJ2-4, with D tentatively TRBD1 (6 bases). Germline V lookup: CDR1 SGHAT, CDR2 FQNNGV. The CDR3 covers 13 residues. The CDR3 loop is CACGTGPGNVQYF. CDR3 nucleotides: TGTGCCTGTGGTACAGGGCCAGGGAACGTTCAGTACTTT.

The rearrangement joins TRBV12-3 or TRBV12-4 to TRBJ2-1, with D possibly TRBD1 on 6 matching bases. V dropped 3 bases and J dropped 6 bases, with 15 bases sitting between them. CDR3 length: 15 residues. The CDR3 DNA follows: TGTGCCAGCAGTTTTCTACAGGGACGCGGCAATGAGCAGTTCTTC. It specifies CASSFLQGRGNEQFF.

The chain has TRBV4-1 and TRBJ2-1; 9 bases agree with TRBD2. The CDR3 is 16 residues long. V shed 1 base, J shed 7 bases, and the junction held 8 bases outside the gene matches. CDR1 MGHRA and CDR2 YSYEKL come from the germline V gene. The CDR3 protein is CASSQVVVAGVNEQFF. In DNA form, the CDR3 reads TGCGCCAGCAGCCAAGTCGTAGTAGCGGGAGTAAATGAGCAGTTCTTC.

This sequence joins TRBV12-3 or TRBV12-4 and TRBJ2-7; possible D gene TRBD2, 5 bases. The length of the CDR3 is 13 residues. Between the trimmed V and J ends, which lost 3 bases and 6 bases, there was a span of 12 bases. CDR3 DNA: TGTGCCAGCAGTTTGAGGGATTTTGTCGAGCAGTACTTC. This gives the protein CASSLRDFVEQYF.

The rearrangement links TRBV5-1 to TRBJ2-5, with TRBD2 matching 9 bases. Germline V gene data show CDR1 as SGHRS and CDR2 as YFSETQ. V lost 7 bases and J lost 3; bases outside the gene matches: 16. The CDR3 has 17 residues. The CDR3 protein is CASPDLGSSGRKETQYF. The CDR3 DNA is TGCGCCAGCCCTGATTTAGGATCGAGCGGGAGGAAAGAGACCCAGTACTTC.

This clonotype was counted only a few times. The chain joins TRBV20-1 to TRBJ2-1, with 7 bases fitting TRBD2. CDR3 length equals 18 residues. Germline values: CDR1 DFQATT, CDR2 SNEGSKA (reference sequence). V trimming: 8 bases; J trimming: 1 base; junction bases outside the gene matches: 20. CDR3 protein: CSTKPLLGGSSSYNEQFF. The CDR3 nucleotides are TGCAGTACGAAACCACTTTTGGGCGGGAGTAGTTCCTACAATGAGCAGTTCTTC.

The chain has TRBV7-9 and TRBJ2-5; 10 positions agree with TRBD1. The CDR3 length is 15 residues. Germline CDR1 reads SEHNR; CDR2 reads FQNEAQ (reference sequence). The ends lost 7 bases at V and 1 base at J; junction bases unmatched: 6. The CDR3 DNA reads as TGTGCCAGCAACTCCGGGACAGGGGCCCAAGAGACCCAGTACTTC. Translation: CASNSGTGAQETQYF.